The 25 T cell receptor beta chains listed next were all sequenced from one sample in a study of blood T cell repertoires in COVID-19. Profiled with immunoSEQ multiplex PCR; TCRdb holds only in-frame clones, not every one. This sample yields 350,000 or so clones, of which around nine tenths are seen a single time; over 0.9% belongs to the top ten. Source material: PBMCs or T cells enriched from blood (not recorded which). The receptor source for this set is a woman in her thirties who had been exposed to COVID-19.

Turning to this clone: One junction end does not reproduce the germline sequence, and a read error may be involved. This CDR3 is CASTLRLGGRDRYTF. The CDR3, as DNA: TGTGCCAGCACCTTAAGGTTGGGGGGTCGGGATCGTTACACCTTC. This chain uses TRBV7-9 with TRBJ1-2; D is possibly TRBD1 (5 bases). The CDR3 is 15 amino acids. CDR1 SEHNR and CDR2 FQNEAQ come from the germline V gene (reference sequence). Full variable domain (remainder filled in from reference TRBV7-9 and TRBJ1-2): DTGVSQNPRHKITKRGQNVTFRCDPISEHNRLYWYRQTLGQGPEFLTYFQNEAQLEKSRLLSDRFSAERPKGSFSTLEIQRTEQGDSAMYLCASTLRLGGRDRYTFGSGTRLTVV.

The chain is built from TRBV7-6 and TRBJ2-5, with 12 nucleotides matching TRBD2. This CDR3 is 20 amino acids long. The germline CDR1 and CDR2 sequences are SGHVS and FNYEAQ. J was trimmed by 5 bases and V by 1 base; bases with no gene match: 17. The CDR3 region is CASSLGGTGLAGGPSETQYF. As DNA, the CDR3 is TGTGCCAGCAGCTTAGGCGGGACAGGCCTAGCGGGAGGGCCTTCGGAGACCCAGTACTTC.

This clone appeared once. V gene TRBV4-2 combines with J gene TRBJ2-1; D is uncertain. This CDR3 spans 14 amino acids. Germline V lookup: CDR1 LGHNA, CDR2 YNFKEQ. V lost 3 bases and J 5 bases, leaving 11 bases between the germline ends. The CDR3 coding sequence is TGTGCCAGCAGCCAGGGCAATCTGAACAATGAGCAGTTCTTC. Translation gives CASSQGNLNNEQFF.

V is TRBV19 and J is TRBJ1-2; D perhaps matches TRBD1 (6 bases). V lost 6 bases and J 0 bases, leaving 14 bases between the germline ends. The CDR3 loop spans 15 amino acids. Germline assignment: CDR1 LNHDA and CDR2 SQIVND (reference sequence). The CDR3 region is CASSAWTAANYGYTF. The CDR3, as DNA: TGTGCCAGTAGCGCTTGGACAGCAGCTAACTATGGCTACACCTTC.

V gene TRBV19 combines with J gene TRBJ1-3; D not certain. This CDR3 region has 14 residues. Trimming took 2 bases from V and 2 from J, leaving 7 bases between them. Germline CDR1 reads LNHDA; CDR2 reads SQIVND (reference sequence). In DNA form, the CDR3 reads TGTGCCAGTAGTATAACAGTGGCTGGAAACACCATATATTTT. Its translation is CASSITVAGNTIYF.

The chain links TRBV18 to TRBJ2-2, with 8 bases that match TRBD2. This CDR3 is 16 amino acids long. Trimming at V came to 1 base and at J to 3 bases, leaving 4 bases not matched to a gene. Germline V gives CDR1 KGHSH, CDR2 LQKENI. The CDR3 spells CASSPRLARDTGELFF. CDR3 coding DNA: TGTGCCAGCTCACCACGACTAGCGCGCGACACCGGGGAGCTGTTTTTT.

The chain has TRBV11-2 and TRBJ2-1; possibly TRBD2 for D (5 bases). Looked up from germline, CDR1 is SGHAT and CDR2 is FQNNGV. V was shortened by 7 bases and J by 9 bases, with 19 bases between the two germline ends. This CDR3 contains 14 residues. The CDR3 here is CASTLSSGISEQFF. The CDR3 nucleotides read TGTGCCAGCACCCTTTCGTCGGGGATCAGTGAGCAGTTCTTC. The full variable domain, in which reference TRBV11-2 and TRBJ2-1 provide the parts outside the CDR3, is EAGVAQSPRYKIIEKRQSVAFWCNPISGHATLYWYQQILGQGPKLLIQFQNNGVVDDSQLPKDRFSAERLKGVDSTLKIQPAKLEDSAVYLCASTLSSGISEQFFGPGTRLTVL.

The rearrangement links TRBV9 to TRBJ1-6, with D possibly being TRBD1 (6 bases). The CDR3 length is 14 residues. Germline V gene sequence: CDR1 SGDLS, CDR2 YYNGEE. V dropped 3 bases and J dropped 10 bases, with 14 bases sitting between them. The CDR3, as DNA: TGTGCCAGCAGCGCACAGGGCTTTACCTCACCCCTCCACTTT. Residues: CASSAQGFTSPLHF.

This clone was observed once. The rearrangement links TRBV2 to TRBJ1-2, with 8 bases lining up with TRBD1. The germline V gene encodes CDR1 SNHLY and CDR2 FYNNEI. Germline trimming cut 4 bases from V and 3 bases from J; bases unmatched to any gene: 4. The CDR3 sequence is 14 residues long. The chain's CDR3 is CASSGPQGDYGYTF. The DNA of the CDR3 is TGTGCCAGCAGTGGCCCACAGGGGGACTATGGCTACACCTTC.

V is TRBV28 and J is TRBJ1-4, with D tentatively TRBD1 (6 bases). The germline gives CDR1 MDHEN, CDR2 SYDVKM. With 6 bases removed from V and 14 bases from J, the gap between germline ends came to 22 bases. There are 14 residues in the CDR3. CDR3 amino acids: CASRKGGPGGGLFF. The CDR3, as DNA: TGTGCCAGCAGGAAGGGGGGACCGGGGGGAGGTCTGTTTTTT.

This sequence joins TRBV27 and TRBJ1-2; weak D call: TRBD1 (5 bases). The CDR3 is made up of 16 amino acids. V was trimmed by 5 bases and J by 2 bases, leaving 18 bases between them. Per germline, CDR1 MNHEY and CDR2 SMNVEV (reference sequence). For the CDR3, the DNA is TGTGCCAGCAGTCCGGATCCAGGGTCCCGCAACTATGGCTACACCTTC. Translation: CASSPDPGSRNYGYTF.

The rearrangement links TRBV5-1 to TRBJ2-7; D is perhaps TRBD2 (6 bases). V was trimmed by 2 bases and J by 2 bases, leaving 17 bases between them. Germline CDR1 is SGHRS and CDR2 is YFSETQ. The CDR3 runs 16 residues. Written as DNA, the CDR3 is TGCGCCAGCAGCTTTCACTGGAGGGAGCCCACCTACGAGCAGTACTTC. Amino acid sequence: CASSFHWREPTYEQYF.

This clone was seen once. The chain couples TRBV2 to TRBJ1-2; 7 nucleotides line up with TRBD1. The length of the CDR3 is 11 residues. The V segment lost 6 bases and the J segment 7 bases; nucleotides outside the gene matches: 2. Germline V lookup: CDR1 SNHLY, CDR2 FYNNEI. The CDR3 bases are TGTGCCAGCAGGGCAGGGGGTGGCTACACCTTC. Encoded protein: CASRAGGGYTF.

The V call is TRBV5-1, the J call TRBJ2-3; perhaps TRBD2 as D (6 bases). The CDR3 covers 19 residues. Germline V lookup: CDR1 SGHRS, CDR2 YFSETQ. Trimming removed 0 bases from V and 2 bases from J, with 22 bases in between. The CDR3 DNA reads TGCGCCAGCAGCTTGGCGACGGGGGTTGGACTACCGGACACAGATACGCAGTATTTT. This gives the protein CASSLATGVGLPDTDTQYF. Full variable domain (rest looked up from reference TRBV5-1 and TRBJ2-3): KAGVTQTPRYLIKTRGQQVTLSCSPISGHRSVSWYQQTPGQGLQFLFEYFSETQRNKGNFPGRFSGRQFSNSRSEMNVSTLELGDSALYLCASSLATGVGLPDTDTQYFGPGTRLTVL.

The V gene is TRBV3-1 (or the pseudogene TRBV3-2), the J gene TRBJ2-1, with D possibly matching TRBD1 (5 bases). The CDR3 runs to 12 residues. Between the trimmed V and J ends, which lost 4 bases and 7 bases, there was a span of 8 bases. Germline V gene sequence: CDR1 LGHDT, CDR2 YNNKEL (reference sequence). Here the CDR3 DNA reads TGTGCCAGCAGCCGGGGCAATAATGAGCAGTTCTTC. Protein sequence: CASSRGNNEQFF.

The chain links TRBV19 to TRBJ2-4; D possibly corresponds to TRBD2 (6 bases). Germline CDR1 is LNHDA and CDR2 is SQIVND (reference sequence). Trimming pared 7 bases from V and 1 base from J, leaving 20 bases between. CDR3 length: 17 residues. The CDR3: CASTKGGASLAKNIQYF. The CDR3 bases are TGTGCCAGTACCAAAGGCGGGGCTAGCTTGGCCAAAAACATTCAGTACTTC. Supplemented by reference TRBV19 and TRBJ2-4, the full variable domain reads DGGITQSPKYLFRKEGQNVTLSCEQNLNHDAMYWYRQDPGQGLRLIYYSQIVNDFQKGDIAEGYSVSREKKESFPLTVTSAQKNPTAFYLCASTKGGASLAKNIQYFGAGTRLSVL.

The chain links TRBV19 to TRBJ1-5; TRBD1 is a possible D gene (6 bases). Per the germline V gene, CDR1 is LNHDA and CDR2 is SQIVND (reference sequence). V was pared by 9 bases and J by 6 bases, with 30 bases between. This CDR3 is built from 18 residues. The CDR3 DNA follows: TGTGCCAGCAACCGCAGACCTTCCCGGGACAAGGAGCTTCAGCCCCAGCATTTT. It translates to CASNRRPSRDKELQPQHF.

This clone was counted a single time. V gene TRBV7-9 combines with J gene TRBJ2-7; D perhaps matches TRBD2 (6 bases). The CDR3 extends over 14 amino acids. CDR1 and CDR2 from the germline V gene are SEHNR and FQNEAQ (reference sequence). The V end was cut by 2 bases, the J end by 2 bases, with 10 bases between. The chain's CDR3 is CASSLREVTYEQYF. The CDR3 DNA reads as TGTGCCAGCAGCTTAAGGGAGGTCACCTACGAGCAGTACTTC.

The chain carries TRBV19 and TRBJ1-2; D perhaps matches TRBD1 (5 bases). The V end was cut by 7 bases, the J end by 4 bases, with 28 bases between. Germline V gene data show CDR1 as LNHDA and CDR2 as SQIVND (reference sequence). The CDR3 length is 18 residues. CDR3 amino acids: CASNPSPSSETDRYGYTF. The CDR3 DNA reads TGTGCCAGTAACCCGTCGCCGTCATCCGAGACAGACCGCTATGGCTACACCTTC.

The rearrangement joins TRBV11-2 to TRBJ1-2; no firm D call. The CDR3 runs to 13 residues. V was pared by 4 bases and J by 4 bases, with 10 bases between. Germline CDR1 SGHAT, CDR2 FQNNGV. The CDR3 region is CASSSSRVYGYTF. CDR3 bases: TGTGCCAGCAGCTCCTCCCGTGTCTATGGCTACACCTTC.

The chain couples TRBV9 to TRBJ2-1; D perhaps matches TRBD2 (5 bases). CDR1 is SGDLS and CDR2 is YYNGEE in the germline V gene. This CDR3 has 13 amino acids. Trimming pared 3 bases from V and 9 bases from J, leaving 13 bases between. CDR3 in DNA: TGTGCCAGCAGCGGAACTAGTCTCCGTGAGCAGTTCTTC. It specifies CASSGTSLREQFF. Full variable domain (missing parts from reference TRBV9 and TRBJ2-1): DSGVTQTPKHLITATGQRVTLRCSPRSGDLSVYWYQQSLDQGLQFLIQYYNGEERAKGNILERFSAQQFPDLHSELNLSSLELGDSALYFCASSGTSLREQFFGPGTRLTVL.

The rearrangement uses TRBV7-8 and TRBJ1-2, with D unclear. CDR3 length: 16 amino acids. Trimming removed 5 bases at V and 2 bases at J, with 18 bases between. The germline V gene encodes CDR1 SGHVS and CDR2 FQNEAQ. The CDR3 is CASSLSRNLMNYGYTF. The CDR3 bases are TGTGCCAGCAGCCTGTCTCGCAACTTAATGAACTATGGCTACACCTTC.

With respect to this clone: Other DNA sequences within the sample encode an identical CDR3. The chain joins TRBV5-1 to TRBJ2-3; D gene uncertain. Looked up from germline, CDR1 is SGHRS and CDR2 is YFSETQ. With 1 base removed from V and 2 bases from J, the gap between germline ends came to 5 bases. This CDR3 is 13 amino acids long. In nucleotides, the CDR3 is TGCGCCAGCAGCTTGTTATCCACAGATACGCAGTATTTT. Translating it yields CASSLLSTDTQYF.

The chain uses TRBV7-3 and TRBJ1-2; TRBD1 is a possible D gene (6 bases). This CDR3 region has 15 residues. The germline gives CDR1 SGHTA, CDR2 FQGTGA. Trimming took 5 bases from V and 1 from J, leaving 14 bases between them. The CDR3 loop is CASSPTGRGNYGYTF. The CDR3 DNA reads as TGTGCCAGCAGCCCCACAGGGAGGGGTAACTATGGCTACACCTTC.

The chain employs TRBV10-1 and TRBJ1-1; the match to TRBD1 covers 11 bases. The V gene's germline CDR1 is WNHNN and CDR2 SYGVQD (reference sequence). The CDR3 runs to 17 residues. After removal of 0 bases from V and 6 bases from J, the junction contained 9 bases not matched to a gene. CDR3 nucleotide sequence: TGCGCCAGCAGTGAGTCTCCGGGACAGGGGGTACGGCCTGAAGCTTTCTTT. It is translated as CASSESPGQGVRPEAFF.